This T cell receptor (beta chain) derives from a study of T cell responses to AZD1222 COVID-19 vaccine. Study conclusions and caveats: Donor demographics were predominantly white British with a female majority; clonal diversity may be underestimated. Per reports, nearly half of all spike-specific TCRs target regions that are unmutated in variants.

Notes on this clone: Its matching antigen is unknown.

Clones were sequenced by immunoSEQ multiplex PCR, and TCRdb holds only the in-frame ones, with some missing. Of some 110,000 clones in the sample, around 89% were seen once. Trimming took 6 bases from V and 5 from J; bases not matched to a gene: 5. This CDR3 is 15 amino acids long. Per the germline V gene, CDR1 is ENHRY and CDR2 is SYGVKD. Sequencing used peripheral blood, obtained 28 days after the second AZD1222 dose. The clonotype comes from an adult who received the AZD1222 COVID-19 vaccine. The J gene is TRBJ2-7, the V gene TRBV10-3; 15 nucleotides align to TRBD2. This CDR3 reads CAIRLGTSGGHEQYF. In DNA, the CDR3 is TGTGCCATCAGACTCGGGACTAGCGGGGGGCACGAGCAGTACTTC.